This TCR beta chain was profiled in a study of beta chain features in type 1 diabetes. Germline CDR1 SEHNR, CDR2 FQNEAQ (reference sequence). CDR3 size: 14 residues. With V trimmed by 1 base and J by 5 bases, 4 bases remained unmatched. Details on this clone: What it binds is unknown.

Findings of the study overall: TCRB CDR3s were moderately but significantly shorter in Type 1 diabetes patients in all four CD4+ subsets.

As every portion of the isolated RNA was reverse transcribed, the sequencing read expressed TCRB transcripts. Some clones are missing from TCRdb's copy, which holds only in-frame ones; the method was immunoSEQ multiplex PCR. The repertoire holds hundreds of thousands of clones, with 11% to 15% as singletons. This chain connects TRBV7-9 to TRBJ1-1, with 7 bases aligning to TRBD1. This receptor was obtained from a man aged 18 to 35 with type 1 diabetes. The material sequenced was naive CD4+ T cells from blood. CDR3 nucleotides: TGTGCCAGCAGCTTAGAAGGCAGGGGGACTGAAGCTTTCTTT. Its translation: CASSLEGRGTEAFF.